This paragraph reports one TCR beta chain. The sample originates from a study of blood T cell repertoires in COVID-19. The germline V gene encodes CDR1 LNHDA and CDR2 SQIVND (reference sequence). With V trimmed by 7 bases and J by 6 bases, 10 bases remained unmatched. This CDR3 has 15 amino acids. The protocol was immunoSEQ multiplex PCR, while the TCRdb copy is restricted to in-frame clones and leaves out a portion. Here the sample spans fewer than 250,000 clones, 84% being singletons. Specimen: peripheral blood. The sequence was collected from a woman older than 75 with COVID-19, enrolled during active disease. The chain joins TRBV19 to TRBJ2-3; 10 positions agree with TRBD2. CDR3 coding DNA: TGTGCCAGTAAAGTCCAAACTAGCGGGGCTGATACGCAGTATTTT. Encoded protein: CASKVQTSGADTQYF.